This T cell receptor beta chain was sequenced for a study of T cell clones after liver transplantation. Study summary: Subjects received no induction therapy and standard immunosuppression until randomization at 12-24 months post-transplant.

CD3+CD4+ and CD3+CD8+ cells were FACS-sorted from thawed unstimulated PBMCs. The method was immunoSEQ multiplex PCR; TCRdb's version includes in-frame clones alone and lacks a portion of them. This sample has fewer than 85,000 clones, with roughly 80% found just once. Trimming pared 5 bases from V and 8 bases from J, leaving 16 bases between. CDR3 size: 14 residues. Germline CDR1 reads SGDLS; CDR2 reads YYNGEE. This TCR was sampled from a human patient who received a liver transplant. Some T cells may possibly be graft donor cells. The chain joins TRBV9 to TRBJ1-4, with D hard to call. The material sequenced was CD4+ T cells from blood, taken 12 months after liver transplant. This CDR3 reads CASSATWIHEKLFF. The CDR3 DNA reads as TGTGCCAGCAGTGCGACTTGGATTCACGAAAAACTGTTTTTT.